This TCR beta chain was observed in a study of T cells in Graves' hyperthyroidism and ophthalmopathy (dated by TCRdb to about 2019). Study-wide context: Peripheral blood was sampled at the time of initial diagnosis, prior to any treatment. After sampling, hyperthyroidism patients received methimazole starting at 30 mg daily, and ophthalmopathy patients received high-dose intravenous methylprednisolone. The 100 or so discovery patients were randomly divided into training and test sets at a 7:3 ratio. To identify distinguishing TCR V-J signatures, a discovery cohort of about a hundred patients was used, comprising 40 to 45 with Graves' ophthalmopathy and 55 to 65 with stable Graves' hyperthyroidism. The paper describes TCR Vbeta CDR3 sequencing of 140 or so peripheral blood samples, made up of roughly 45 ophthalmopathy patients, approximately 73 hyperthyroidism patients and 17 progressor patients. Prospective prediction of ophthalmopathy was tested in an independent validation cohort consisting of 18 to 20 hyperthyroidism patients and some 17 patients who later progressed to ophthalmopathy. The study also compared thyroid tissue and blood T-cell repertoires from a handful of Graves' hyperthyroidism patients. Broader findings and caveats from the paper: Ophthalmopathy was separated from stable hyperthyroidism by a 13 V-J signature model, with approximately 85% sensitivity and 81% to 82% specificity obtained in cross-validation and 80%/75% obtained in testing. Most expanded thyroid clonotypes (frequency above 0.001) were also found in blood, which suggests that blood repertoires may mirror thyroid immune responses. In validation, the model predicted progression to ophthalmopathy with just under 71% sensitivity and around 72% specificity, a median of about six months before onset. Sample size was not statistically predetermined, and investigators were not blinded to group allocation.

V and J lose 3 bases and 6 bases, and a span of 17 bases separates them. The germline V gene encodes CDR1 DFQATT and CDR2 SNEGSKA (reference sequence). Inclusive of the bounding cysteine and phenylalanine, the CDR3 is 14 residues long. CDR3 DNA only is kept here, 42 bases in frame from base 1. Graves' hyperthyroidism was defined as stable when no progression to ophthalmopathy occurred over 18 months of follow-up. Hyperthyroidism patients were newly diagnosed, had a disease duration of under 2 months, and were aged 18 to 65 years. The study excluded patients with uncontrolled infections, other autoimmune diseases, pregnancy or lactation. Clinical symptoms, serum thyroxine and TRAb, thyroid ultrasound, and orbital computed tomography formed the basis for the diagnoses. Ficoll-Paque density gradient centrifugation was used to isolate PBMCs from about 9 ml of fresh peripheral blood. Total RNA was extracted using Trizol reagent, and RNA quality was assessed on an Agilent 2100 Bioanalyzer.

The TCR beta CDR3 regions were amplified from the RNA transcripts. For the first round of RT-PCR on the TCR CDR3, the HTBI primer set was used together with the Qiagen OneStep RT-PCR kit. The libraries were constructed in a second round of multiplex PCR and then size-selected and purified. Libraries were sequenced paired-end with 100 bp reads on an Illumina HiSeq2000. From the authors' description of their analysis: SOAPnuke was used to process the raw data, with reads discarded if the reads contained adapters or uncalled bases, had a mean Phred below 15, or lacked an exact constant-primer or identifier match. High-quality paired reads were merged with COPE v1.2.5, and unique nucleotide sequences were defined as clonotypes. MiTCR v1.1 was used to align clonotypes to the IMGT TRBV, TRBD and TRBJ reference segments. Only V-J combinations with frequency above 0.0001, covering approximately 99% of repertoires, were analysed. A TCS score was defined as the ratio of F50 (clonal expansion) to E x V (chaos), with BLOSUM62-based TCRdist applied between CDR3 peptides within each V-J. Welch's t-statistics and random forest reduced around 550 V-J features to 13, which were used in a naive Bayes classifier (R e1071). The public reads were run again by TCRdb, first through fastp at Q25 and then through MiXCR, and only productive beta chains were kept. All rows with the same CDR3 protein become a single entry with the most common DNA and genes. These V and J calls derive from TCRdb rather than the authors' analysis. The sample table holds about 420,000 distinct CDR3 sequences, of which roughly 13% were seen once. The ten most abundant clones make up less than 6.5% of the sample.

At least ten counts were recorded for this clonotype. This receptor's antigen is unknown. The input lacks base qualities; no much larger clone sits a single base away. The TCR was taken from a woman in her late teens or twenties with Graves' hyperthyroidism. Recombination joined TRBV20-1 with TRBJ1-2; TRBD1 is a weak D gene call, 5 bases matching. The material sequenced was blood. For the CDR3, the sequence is CSARGGTLINGYTF. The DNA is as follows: TGCAGTGCTAGGGGAGGGACCCTGATCAATGGCTACACCTTC.